The clone carrying this TCR beta chain was picked up a small number of times. From the 5' RACE reads, TCRdb called clonotypes with MiXCR, one entry per CDR3 protein. The table includes roughly 62,000 distinct CDR3 sequences, approximately 9% detected once. The CDR3 has 15 residues. This specimen belongs to a study of T-cell memory formation after mild COVID-19. The V gene is TRBV21-1, the J gene TRBJ2-7; the table's D call, TRBD1, has no DNA check behind it. TRBV21-1 is recorded as a pseudogene. Sequences were obtained from PBMCs or a T cell subset sorted from them (not recorded which). This sequence originates from a man between 18 and 29 years old who had mild COVID-19 (a few samples of this study predate the infection). Cell type and time point are not known. This CDR3 reads CASSSVDRHFYEQYV. CDR3 nucleotide sequence: TGTGCCAGCAGCAGCGTCGACAGGCATTTCTACGAGCAGTACGTC.